The 9 T cell receptor beta chains below all came from one sample that was sequenced in a study of radiotherapy plus CTLA-4 blockade in lung cancer. Generated by immunoSEQ multiplex PCR, the TCRdb table keeps only in-frame clones and is missing some. The data contain roughly 66,000 clones, around 81% of them singletons. This sample comprised peripheral blood, obtained from a patient treated with radiotherapy plus ipilimumab. The receptors shown here come from a human donor with non-small cell lung cancer who had a partial response to radiotherapy plus ipilimumab.

This clone was counted a single time. The chain joins TRBV18 to TRBJ2-1, with D hard to call. V was shortened by 6 bases and J by 6 bases, with 15 bases between the two germline ends. The CDR3 is made up of 14 amino acids. Germline values: CDR1 KGHSH, CDR2 LQKENI. The CDR3 is CASSPLSGFNEQFF. The CDR3 coding sequence is TGTGCCAGCTCCCCCCTTTCAGGTTTCAATGAGCAGTTCTTC.

The V gene is TRBV6-1, the J gene TRBJ2-3; D is possibly TRBD2 (6 bases). The V and J ends lost 7 bases and 2 bases respectively, with 13 bases between them. The V gene's germline CDR1 is MNHNS and CDR2 SASEGT. The CDR3 contains 14 residues. The CDR3 DNA reads as TGTGCCAGCACGCGGGACCGTCACACAGATACGCAGTATTTT. Protein sequence: CASTRDRHTDTQYF.

J is TRBJ2-1 and V is TRBV27; the match to TRBD2 covers 7 bases. The ends lost 4 bases at V and 5 bases at J; junction bases unmatched: 2. The CDR3 has 13 amino acids. Looked up from germline, CDR1 is MNHEY and CDR2 is SMNVEV (reference sequence). For the CDR3, the DNA is TGTGCCAGCAGTTCCGGACTAGACAATGAGCAGTTCTTC. Protein sequence: CASSSGLDNEQFF.

J is TRBJ1-1 and V is TRBV5-1, with TRBD1 matching over 7 bases. Germline CDR1 SGHRS, CDR2 YFSETQ. V dropped 4 bases and J dropped 4; count of bases not matched to a gene: 10. This CDR3 region has 15 residues. The CDR3 DNA is TGCGCCAGCAGCCCGGCAGGGGGGCAAAGCACTGAAGCTTTCTTT. Its protein product is CASSPAGGQSTEAFF.

This sequence joins TRBV5-4 and TRBJ2-7; 9 bases match TRBD2. There are 16 residues in the CDR3. Germline V lookup: CDR1 SGHNT, CDR2 YYREEE (reference sequence). V shed 0 bases and J 0 bases; nucleotides not matched to a gene: 4. The CDR3 coding sequence is TGTGCCAGCAGCTTGGTGGCTAGCGGGGCCTCCTACGAGCAGTACTTC. Its translation is CASSLVASGASYEQYF. Complete variable domain (other parts from reference TRBV5-4 and TRBJ2-7): ETGVTQSPTHLIKTRGQQVTLRCSSQSGHNTVSWYQQALGQGPQFIFQYYREEENGRGNFPPRFSGLQFPNYSSELNVNALELDDSALYLCASSLVASGASYEQYFGPGTRLTVT.

J is TRBJ2-3 and V is TRBV11-2; D not certain. This CDR3 region has 17 residues. V lost 4 bases to trimming and J lost 3 bases, with 20 bases between them. CDR1 and CDR2 from the germline V gene are SGHAT and FQNNGV. The CDR3 nucleotides read TGTGCCAGCAGCTCACCCCCTCCAGCGATGAGAACAGATACGCAGTATTTT. It is translated as CASSSPPPAMRTDTQYF.

V gene TRBV5-1 combines with J gene TRBJ2-5; 7 bases align to TRBD2. The CDR3 is 13 residues long. Germline V lookup: CDR1 SGHRS, CDR2 YFSETQ. V trimming: 4 bases; J trimming: 8 bases; junction bases outside the gene matches: 8. The chain's CDR3 is CASSPPGRGTQYF. For the CDR3, the DNA is TGCGCCAGCAGCCCCCCGGGGAGGGGTACCCAGTACTTC. Variable domain in full (rest from reference TRBV5-1 and TRBJ2-5): KAGVTQTPRYLIKTRGQQVTLSCSPISGHRSVSWYQQTPGQGLQFLFEYFSETQRNKGNFPGRFSGRQFSNSRSEMNVSTLELGDSALYLCASSPPGRGTQYFGPGTRLLVL.

The chain uses TRBV7-3 and TRBJ2-1; TRBD1 matches at 10 bases. Germline loops: CDR1 SGHTA, CDR2 FQGTGA. This CDR3 comprises 14 residues. With V trimmed by 4 bases and J by 8 bases, 5 bases remained unmatched. The CDR3 nucleotides read TGTGCCAGCAGCTACCGGGACAGGGGCGATGAGCAGTTCTTC. Translating gives CASSYRDRGDEQFF.

The gene calls are TRBV2 and TRBJ1-1; D gene uncertain. The CDR3 sequence is 14 residues long. Germline CDR1 SNHLY, CDR2 FYNNEI. Trimming removed 6 bases at V and 4 bases at J, with 15 bases between. The CDR3 region is CASRPGIDGTEAFF. The DNA for the CDR3 is TGTGCCAGCAGACCCGGGATTGATGGCACTGAAGCTTTCTTT.